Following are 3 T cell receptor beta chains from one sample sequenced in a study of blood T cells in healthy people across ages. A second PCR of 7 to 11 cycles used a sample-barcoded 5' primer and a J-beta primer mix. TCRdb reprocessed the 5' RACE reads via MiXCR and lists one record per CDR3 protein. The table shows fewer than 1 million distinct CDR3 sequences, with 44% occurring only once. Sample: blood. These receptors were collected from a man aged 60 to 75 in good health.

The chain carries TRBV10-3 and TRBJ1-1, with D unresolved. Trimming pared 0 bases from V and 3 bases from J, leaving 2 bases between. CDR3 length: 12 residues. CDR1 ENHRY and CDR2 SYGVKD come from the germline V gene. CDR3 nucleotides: TGTGCCATCAGTGAGTCGGACACTGAAGCTTTCTTT. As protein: CAISESDTEAFF.

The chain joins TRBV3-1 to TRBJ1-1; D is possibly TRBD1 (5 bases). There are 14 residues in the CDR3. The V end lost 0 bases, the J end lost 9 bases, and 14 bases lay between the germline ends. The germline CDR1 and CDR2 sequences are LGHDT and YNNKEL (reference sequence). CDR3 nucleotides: TGTGCCAGCAGCCAAGATCATTCAGGGCGGCAAGCTTTCTTT. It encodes CASSQDHSGRQAFF.

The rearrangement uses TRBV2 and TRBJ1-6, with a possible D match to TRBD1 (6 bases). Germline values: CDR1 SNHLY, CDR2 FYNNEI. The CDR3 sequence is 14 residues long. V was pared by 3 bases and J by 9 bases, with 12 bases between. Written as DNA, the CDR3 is TGTGCCAGCAGTGAGGGCAGGGGTGGTTCACCCCTCCACTTT. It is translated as CASSEGRGGSPLHF.